The rows below give T cell receptor beta chains drawn from one sample of a study of T cell responses to AZD1222 COVID-19 vaccine. The data were produced by immunoSEQ multiplex PCR, yet TCRdb's version contains in-frame clones alone and is incomplete. The data hold about 120,000 clones, with less than 90% observed a single time. The sequences come from peripheral blood, collected on day 0 of AZD1222 vaccination. These receptors all come from an adult in good health. The conserved cysteine and the conserved F or W are not part of the CDR3 here. D genes are given only for firm matches. The listing skips clone size in some rows; elsewhere it reads once, few, many or a size class.

NA	NA	TRBJ1-2	TRBV10-3	ATGGQSTGYGYT
NA	NA	TRBJ2-7	TRBV27	ASSWGMEYEQY
NA	NA	TRBJ2-5	TRBV12-3/TRBV12-4	ASSSGETQY
NA	NA	TRBJ2-7	TRBV6-5	ASRPELAYSYEQY
NA	NA	TRBJ2-3	TRBV4-1	ASSQDYRLAQY
NA	NA	TRBJ2-1	TRBV5-1	ASSLGPEQF
NA	NA	TRBJ2-7	TRBV7-2	ASSPPGSLSNEQY
few	TRBD2	TRBJ2-1	TRBV7-2	ASSPGVAGEGEQF
NA	NA	TRBJ2-2	TRBV6-2/TRBV6-3	ASSPDGWNTGELF
NA	TRBD2	TRBJ2-2	TRBV9	ASSATSGGASTGELF
once	NA	TRBJ2-1	TRBV7-3	ASSLGLAILGEQF
NA	NA	TRBJ2-5	TRBV30	AAGPRAGVEETQY
NA	TRBD1	TRBJ2-7	TRBV5-1	ASSLSVTGGSYEQY
NA	NA	TRBJ1-2	TRBV3-1/TRBV3-2	ASSQGGAGGYGYT
NA	TRBD1	TRBJ1-2	TRBV20-1	SASPGTGMGYT
NA	NA	TRBJ2-1	TRBV20-1	SADPGEVQF
NA	NA	TRBJ1-6	TRBV9	ASSVGRTASSYNSPLH
NA	TRBD2	TRBJ2-2	TRBV4-2	ASSQVGSGGGATPNTGELF
NA	NA	TRBJ1-2	TRBV19	ASSIDRVADRGYT
NA	NA	TRBJ1-2	TRBV9	ASSASGREGNYGYT
NA	TRBD1	TRBJ2-2	TRBV29-1	SDEAGAPWHCGDRGHGELF
once	TRBD2	TRBJ2-1	TRBV11-3	ASSPPGAGVNEQF
NA	NA	TRBJ2-1	TRBV6-5	ASSYPGTEQF
NA	NA	TRBJ2-5	TRBV12-3/TRBV12-4	ASRSGRQETQY
NA	NA	TRBJ2-1	TRBV3-1/TRBV3-2	ASSQDGQPHNEQF
NA	TRBD1	TRBJ1-5	TRBV2	ASTGQGNQPQH
NA	NA	TRBJ1-2	TRBV6-5	ASSPGGYT
once	NA	TRBJ1-3	TRBV6-5	ASRDDTGAGNTIY
NA	TRBD1	TRBJ1-1	TRBV7-8	ASSTDRGMTEAF
NA	TRBD1	TRBJ1-1	TRBV24-1	ATARRGGTEAF
NA	NA	TRBJ1-2	TRBV4-2	ASSLEGGGYT
NA	NA	TRBJ2-7	TRBV30	AWSDGGKSPLVYEQY
NA	NA	TRBJ2-7	TRBV20-1	SASEEVEQY
NA	TRBD1	TRBJ1-2	TRBV28	ASNGQGVIRGYT
NA	TRBD1	TRBJ1-6	TRBV18	ASSPATGDNSPLH
NA	NA	TRBJ2-3	TRBV10-3	AISESAPDTQY
NA	NA	TRBJ1-1	TRBV21-1	ATFAEMNTEAF
few	NA	TRBJ2-1	TRBV24-1	ATSGNSGSSYNEQF
NA	NA	TRBJ2-7	TRBV6-2/TRBV6-3	ASSYTIEGESPKDEQY
NA	TRBD1	TRBJ1-2	TRBV27	ASSLSFPGGIYGYT
NA	NA	TRBJ1-5	TRBV4-3	ASSRNPDSNQPQH
few	NA	TRBJ2-5	TRBV7-9	ASSSRTAKETQY
NA	TRBD1	TRBJ2-1	TRBV18	ASSPGQVYNEQF
NA	NA	TRBJ2-6	TRBV18	ASSPYPLSGSASGANVLT
NA	TRBD2	TRBJ2-5	TRBV7-3	ASSIRAGGLETQY
NA	NA	TRBJ2-3	TRBV5-4	ASSPNRASDTQY
once	NA	TRBJ1-1	TRBV5-6	ASSCPTENTEAF
NA	TRBD1	TRBJ2-7	TRBV2	ASSSGTGVHEQY
NA	TRBD1	TRBJ1-4	TRBV6-1	ASSSDRGGPEKLF
NA	TRBD1	TRBJ1-1	TRBV29-1	SLWDRETAF
once	NA	TRBJ2-5	TRBV7-7	ASSLGGFGETQY